The TCR beta chain described here comes from a study of monozygotic twins with inflammatory bowel disease. TCRdb reprocessed the 5' RACE reads, keeping one entry per CDR3 protein, no DNA. The specimen's table records 140,000 to 150,000 distinct CDR3 sequences. Germline CDR1 and CDR2: SGHVS and FQNEAQ. The CDR3 runs 15 residues. The clonotype comes from a human donor with ulcerative colitis or Crohn's disease, or a healthy co-twin of an affected twin (not recorded which). Sequencing was carried out using blood. The chain uses TRBV7-8 and TRBJ2-1; TCRdb reports TRBD2, a call that lacks DNA to check it against. The CDR3 sequence: CASSFGTSGRYEQFF. Variable domain in full (rest from reference TRBV7-8 and TRBJ2-1): GAGVSQSPRYKVAKRGQDVALRCDPISGHVSLFWYQQALGQGPEFLTYFQNEAQLDKSGLPSDRFFAERPEGSVSTLKIQRTQQEDSAVYLCASSFGTSGRYEQFFGPGTRLTVL.